In its sample, the clone carrying this T cell receptor (beta chain) was seen many times. What it binds is unknown. TCRdb passed the RACE reads through MiXCR, listing each CDR3 protein once. The sample consists of 100,000 or so distinct CDR3 sequences, 7.5% to 10% of them appearing once. This CDR3 comprises 15 residues. The V end was cut by 0 bases, the J end by 2 bases, with 10 bases between. The germline V gene encodes CDR1 SGDLS and CDR2 YYNGEE. The time point was: patch test 2, 6 weeks after DPC sensitization. Indicated treatment: therapeutic diphenylcyclopropenone sensitization with weekly scalp DPC. The template was total RNA from unfractionated whole blood. These data are taken from a study of human T cells and chemical hapten exposure. About the study: Patients got weekly scalp diphenylcyclopropenone doses over the roughly 22-week study. Findings and limits, study-wide: PT1 expanded TCR counts correlated positively with patch test score.

The sample consisted of whole blood, taken in connection with sensitization to the hapten diphenylcyclopropenone (DPC). The receptor was derived from a woman aged 40 to 50 with alopecia areata. Some clones in this sample may be carry-over from other donors' samples. V gene TRBV9 combines with J gene TRBJ2-3, with D tentatively TRBD1 or TRBD2 (5 bases each). CDR3 in amino acids: CASSVGGVFTDTQYF. The DNA of the CDR3 is TGTGCCAGCAGCGTAGGAGGGGTATTCACAGATACGCAGTATTTT.